This TCR beta chain comes out of a study of T-cell reconstitution after alpha-beta-depleted transplantation in children. Ten or more counts support this clonotype. Unique molecular identifiers were incorporated into the prepared TCRbeta library. TCRdb called the PCR reads again in MiXCR, with one record for every CDR3 protein. There are some 240,000 distinct CDR3 sequences in the sample; 9.7% occur only once, and 5% to 5.5% lies in the top ten. V shed 3 bases and J shed 8 bases, with 10 bases lying between them. This CDR3 has 12 amino acids. The chain has TRBV12-3 or TRBV12-4 and TRBJ1-2, with no clear D. The sample in question was PBMCs from the stem cell graft donor, obtained from the stem cell graft. The source of this sequence is a human donor who donated a stem cell graft to a child with SCID. CDR3: CASSFAQAGYTF. CDR3 bases: TGTGCCAGCAGTTTTGCTCAGGCCGGCTACACCTTC.